This T cell receptor beta chain appears in the sequencing data of a study of blood T cell repertoires in COVID-19. Assay: immunoSEQ multiplex PCR; the TCRdb copy retains only in-frame clones and omits some. Among over 250,000 clones, roughly nine tenths were seen once, and the ten largest hold about 2.2%. The V gene lost 2 bases and the J gene lost 2 bases, with 15 bases spanning the gap. Per the germline V gene, CDR1 is MNHEY and CDR2 is SVGAGI. The CDR3 spans 16 residues. The chain recombines TRBV6-5 with TRBJ1-2; D is perhaps TRBD1 (6 bases). Sequencing used peripheral blood. The source of this sequence is a woman aged 30 to 39 with COVID-19, enrolled during active disease. CDR3 DNA: TGTGCCAGCAGTTACGCCGGTAGGACAGTAAACTATGGCTACACCTTC. Amino acid sequence: CASSYAGRTVNYGYTF.